The following is a T cell receptor beta chain sequence with its context. Its antigen is not identified. Germline CDR1 and CDR2: SGHNT and YYREEE (reference sequence). This CDR3 has 14 residues. The germline V and J ends were trimmed by 4 bases and 4 bases, with 14 bases remaining between them. This sample was included in a study of OX40 agonist ivuxolimab in advanced cancers. Sequencing used immunoSEQ multiplex PCR; TCRdb keeps in-frame clones, though not all of them. The profile shows 65,000 to 90,000 clones, around four fifths of them singletons. Study findings and constraints: By week 6 at 0.1 to 3.0 mg/kg, blood CD4+ and CD8+ T cells had expanded clonally. Expanded clones tended on average to be more numerous among CD8+ T cells than CD4+.

The sample was CD4+ or CD8+ T cells sorted from blood, taken in a trial of the OX40 agonist ivuxolimab. The genes are TRBV5-4 and TRBJ1-2; the D is unclear. This receptor was obtained from an adult with an advanced solid tumor such as melanoma, head and neck, liver or kidney cancer. In DNA form, the CDR3 reads TGTGCCAGCAGCGGAACAGACCTTCGCTATGGCTACACCTTC. Protein product: CASSGTDLRYGYTF.